This TCR beta chain was identified in a study of cytomegalovirus exposure and HLA in healthy donors. With regard to this clone: Its target is not known.

Only in-frame clones appear in the TCRdb table, and some are missing; sequencing was by immunoSEQ multiplex PCR. Counted here are 55,000 to 70,000 clones, about 94% occurring once; the ten biggest clones make up approximately 2.5%. From germline, CDR1 is MDHEN and CDR2 SYDVKM. V shed 6 bases and J 0 bases; nucleotides not matched to a gene: 5. The CDR3 consists of 17 residues. General observations from the study: Reported performance of the classifier showed diagnosis of cytomegalovirus status with high specificity and sensitivity. Through in vitro validation, three CMV-associated chains were shown to be specific for CMV antigens. There were under 200 TCR beta chains listed as cytomegalovirus-associated. First-cohort TCR clusters were later found to tend to co-occur in the 120 or so validation repertoires.

The sequence came from a man between 18 and 29 years old in good health and CMV-seronegative. Sequenced sample: PBMCs. The genes are TRBV28 and TRBJ2-1, with 13 positions matching TRBD2. CDR3 loop: CASRGTSGVSSYNEQFF. CDR3 bases: TGTGCCAGCAGAGGGACTAGCGGGGTTAGCTCCTACAATGAGCAGTTCTTC.